This T cell receptor (beta chain) was sequenced during a study of blood T cell repertoires in COVID-19. Study details: Both acute and convalescent COVID-19 samples were obtained from the United States, Italy and Spain. T cells, B-cell-depleted T cells, or PBMCs provided the cDNA or gDNA that served as material.

Profiled with immunoSEQ multiplex PCR; TCRdb holds only in-frame clones, not every one. Of 130,000 to 150,000 clones listed, roughly 86% are singletons. CDR1 and CDR2 from the germline V gene are LGHDT and YNNKEL (reference sequence). CDR3 size: 16 residues. Trimming removed 4 bases from V and 4 bases from J; junction bases left unmatched: 10. The receptor's source is a man aged 65 to 85 with acute or convalescent COVID-19. The material sequenced was peripheral blood. The chain couples TRBV3-1 (or the pseudogene TRBV3-2) to TRBJ2-5; the match to TRBD2 covers 9 bases. CDR3 sequence reads: CASSRSGGPPIETQYF. Here the CDR3 DNA reads TGTGCCAGCAGCCGTAGCGGGGGACCCCCAATAGAGACCCAGTACTTC.